This TCR beta chain was documented in a study of vaccination effects on CD4 cells after COVID-19 (dated by TCRdb to between 2021 and 2024). For the study in its entirety: In the ViraFEST assay, PBMC were stimulated with viral peptide pools, and antigen-specific CD4+ T cell clonotypes were then identified by expansion using TCR sequencing. Two doses of either the BNT162b2 or the mRNA-1273 mRNA SARS-CoV-2 vaccine were administered to participants. Over 1.5 million PBMC per well were cultured with about 9 ug/ml peptides in IMDM containing around 5.3% human AB serum, around 10 IU/ml IL-2 and gentamicin. The study compared SARS-CoV-2 spike-specific CD4+ TCR repertoires before and after mRNA vaccination in COVID-19 convalescent patients and infection-naive vaccine recipients. The full study included some 10 COVID-19 convalescent patients and several SARS-CoV-2-naive healthy vaccine recipients. Cultures from other donors in the study were sequenced with the Oncomine TCR Beta short-read assay on an Illumina iSeq 100.

Library preparation employed the immunoSEQ multiplex PCR assay. DNA from the cultured and isolated CD4+ T cells underwent TCR beta CDR3 sequencing. As for the original processing: Non-productive TCR sequences were discarded, and reads were trimmed to the CDR3 region, with only CDR3s of 7 or more amino acids retained. The MANAFEST web app was used to pick out antigen-specific clonotypes by comparing their expansion in peptide wells with that in reference cultures. For clones to be considered positive, expansion at FDR<0.05 versus reference and all other wells, an odds ratio above 5, and a frequency above 0.1% in two replicate wells were required. Cross-reactive clonotypes were defined as significantly expanded in SARS-CoV-2 spike wells and in at least one common cold coronavirus spike condition. CDR3 similarity was assessed by Levenshtein distance with the stringdist R package, and unrooted trees were built with ape in R 3.6.1. Entries here come from immuneACCESS through TCRdb and include only in-frame sequences with V and J called. Some clones fail to appear in such tables; in the studies checked, an unresolved V gene covers under half of the shortfall, and the cause of the remainder is unknown. D and trimming were read from the DNA, whereas the V and J calls and clone size are those reported in that table. The sample has around 40,000 clones on record, 65% to 70% of them singletons. The top ten constitute 4% to 4.5% of the sample.

Findings and caveats that apply to the study as a whole: The study was limited by a small number of convalescent patients, and early post-infection timepoints were lacking. At late post-vaccination timepoints, both infection-induced and vaccine-induced clones showed marked clonal contraction, consistent with waning T cell responses. Among healthy vaccine recipients, nearly all vaccine-induced clones were SARS-CoV-2 mono-reactive, and just 1 of 255 was cross-reactive with common cold coronaviruses.

A note on this clone: Its antigen remains unidentified. Base qualities are not recorded, but no much larger clone differs from it by a single base.

The germline V gene specifies MNHEY as CDR1 and SVGAGI as CDR2. Reading from cysteine to phenylalanine, the CDR3 counts 15 amino acids. Only CDR3 DNA is held: 45 bases, read in frame from base 1. Trimming costs V 0 bases and J 3 bases, and their ends lie 9 bases apart. After more than nine days of culture, CD4+ T cells were isolated with the EasySep CD4+ T cell isolation kit. Negative nucleocapsid antibody results before and after vaccination confirmed that the healthy vaccine recipients had no prior SARS-CoV-2 infection. On days 3 and 7, half of the culture medium was replaced with fresh IL-2-containing medium. Each peptide stimulation condition was cultured in triplicate wells unless otherwise noted. PBMC were separated from whole blood using Ficoll-Paque Plus gradient centrifugation and were then either cryopreserved at -140C or used fresh. The QIAamp micro DNA kit was used to extract genomic DNA from the cultured CD4+ T cells.

The sequence came from a human donor who received a COVID-19 vaccine. The rearranged chain carries TRBV6-5 and TRBJ2-1; the D gene assignment is ambiguous. Material: CD4+ T cells from PBMCs cultured without peptide, obtained before COVID-19 vaccination. The sequenced DNA: TGTGCCAGCAGTTACTCGCCACGCATCTACAATGAGCAGTTCTTC. Translated, this is CASSYSPRIYNEQFF.